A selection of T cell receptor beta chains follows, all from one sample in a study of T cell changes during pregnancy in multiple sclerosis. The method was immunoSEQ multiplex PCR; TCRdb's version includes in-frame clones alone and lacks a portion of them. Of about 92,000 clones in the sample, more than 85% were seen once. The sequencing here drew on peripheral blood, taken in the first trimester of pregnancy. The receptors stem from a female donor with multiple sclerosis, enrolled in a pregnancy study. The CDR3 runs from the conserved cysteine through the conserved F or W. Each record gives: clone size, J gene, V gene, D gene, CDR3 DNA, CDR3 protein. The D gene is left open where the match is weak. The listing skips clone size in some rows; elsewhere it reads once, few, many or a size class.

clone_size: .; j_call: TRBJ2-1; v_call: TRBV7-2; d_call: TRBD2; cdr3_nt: TGTGCCAGCACCAGGGGACTAGCGGGACACAATGAGCAGTTCTTC; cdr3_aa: CASTRGLAGHNEQFF
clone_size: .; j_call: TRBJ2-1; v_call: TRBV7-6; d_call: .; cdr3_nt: TGTGCCAGCAGCTTAGGCCTGGGACAAGCGGAGATTTACAATGAGCAGTTCTTC; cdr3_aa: CASSLGLGQAEIYNEQFF
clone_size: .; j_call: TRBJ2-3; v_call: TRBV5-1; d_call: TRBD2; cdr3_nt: TGCGCCAGCAGCTTCAGGAGACTAGCGGGCAAGGAGGCAGATACGCAGTATTTT; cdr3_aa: CASSFRRLAGKEADTQYF
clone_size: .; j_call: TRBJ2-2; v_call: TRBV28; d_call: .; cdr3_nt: TGTGCCAGCATGCGGGGCACCGGGGAGCTGTTTTTT; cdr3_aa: CASMRGTGELFF
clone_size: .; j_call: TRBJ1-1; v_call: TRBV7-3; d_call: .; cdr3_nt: TGTGCCAGCAGCTTAAATGGGGGGGGGACTGAAGCTTTCTTT; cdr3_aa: CASSLNGGGTEAFF
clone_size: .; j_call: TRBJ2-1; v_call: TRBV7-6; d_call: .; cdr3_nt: TGTGCCAGCAGCTTCAAAACCGAGCGAATCAATGAGCAGTTCTTC; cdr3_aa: CASSFKTERINEQFF
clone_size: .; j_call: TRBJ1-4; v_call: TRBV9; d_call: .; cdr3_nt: TGTGCCAGCAGCGTAGATGTCTCAACTAATGAAAAACTGTTTTTT; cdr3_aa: CASSVDVSTNEKLFF
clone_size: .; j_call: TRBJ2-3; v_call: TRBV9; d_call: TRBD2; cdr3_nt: TGTGCCAGCAGCTGGGCCGGGAGGGCCGAAGATACGCAGTATTTT; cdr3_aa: CASSWAGRAEDTQYF
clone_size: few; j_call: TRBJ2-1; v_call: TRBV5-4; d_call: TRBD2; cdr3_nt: TGTGCCAGCAGCTTGCGGCTAGCGGGAAGCAATGAGCAGTTCTTC; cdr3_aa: CASSLRLAGSNEQFF
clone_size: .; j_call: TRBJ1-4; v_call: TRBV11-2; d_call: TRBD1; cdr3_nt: TGTGCCAGCAGCTCTATAAGACAGGGGGCGCTTGAAAAACTGTTTTTT; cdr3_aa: CASSSIRQGALEKLFF
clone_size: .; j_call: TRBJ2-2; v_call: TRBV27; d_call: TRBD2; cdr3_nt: TGTGCCAGCGCTCGCCGGAGACTAGCATCCGGGGAGCTGTTTTTT; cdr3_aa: CASARRRLASGELFF
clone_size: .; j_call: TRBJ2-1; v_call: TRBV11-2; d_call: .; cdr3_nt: TGTGCCAGCAGCTTAGAGGCGGGGAGCTCCTACAATGAGCAGTTCTTC; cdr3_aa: CASSLEAGSSYNEQFF
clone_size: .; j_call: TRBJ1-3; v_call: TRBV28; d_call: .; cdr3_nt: TGTGCCAGCAGTTCCCATCGGGACACCATATATTTT; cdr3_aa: CASSSHRDTIYF
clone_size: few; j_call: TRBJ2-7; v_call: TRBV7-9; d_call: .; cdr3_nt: TGTGCCAGCAGCTTAGAATTGGCAGGGTCCTACGAGCAGTACTTC; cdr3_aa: CASSLELAGSYEQYF
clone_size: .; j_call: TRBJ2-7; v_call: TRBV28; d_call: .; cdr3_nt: TGTGCCAGCAGTTTACTCGGGAAAATCTCCTACGAGCAGTACTTC; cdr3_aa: CASSLLGKISYEQYF
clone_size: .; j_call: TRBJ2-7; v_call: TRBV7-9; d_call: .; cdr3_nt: TGTGCCAGCACCCAGGAGGACAGATACTACGAGCAGTACTTC; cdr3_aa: CASTQEDRYYEQYF
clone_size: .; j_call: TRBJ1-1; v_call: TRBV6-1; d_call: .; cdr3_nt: TGTGCCAGCAGTCAAGTACAGGGAGCTGAAGCTTTCTTT; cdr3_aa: CASSQVQGAEAFF
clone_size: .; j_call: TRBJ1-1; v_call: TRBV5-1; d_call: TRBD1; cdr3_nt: TGCGCCAGCAGCTTGGAGGGGGCGCAGAGGAACACTGAAGCTTTCTTT; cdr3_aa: CASSLEGAQRNTEAFF
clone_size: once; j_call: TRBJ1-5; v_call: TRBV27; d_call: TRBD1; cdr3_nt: TGTGCCAGATATGAGGACAGGGGGCCCCATCCCAGCCCCCAGCATTTT; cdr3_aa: CARYEDRGPHPSPQHF
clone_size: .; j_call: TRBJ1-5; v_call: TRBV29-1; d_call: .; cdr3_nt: TGCAGCGTTGGTCAGAGCAATCAGCCCCAGCATTTT; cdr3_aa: CSVGQSNQPQHF
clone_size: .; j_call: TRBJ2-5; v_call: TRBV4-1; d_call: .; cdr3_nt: TGCGCCAGCAGCCAAGATGTCTCGCGCCAAGAGACCCAGTACTTC; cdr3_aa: CASSQDVSRQETQYF
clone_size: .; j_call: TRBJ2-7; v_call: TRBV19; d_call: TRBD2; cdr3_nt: TGTGCCAGTAGCCCCACTAGCGGAGCCTACGAGCAGTACTTC; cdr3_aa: CASSPTSGAYEQYF
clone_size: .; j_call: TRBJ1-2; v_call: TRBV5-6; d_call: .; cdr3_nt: TGTGCCAGCAGCTTGGCTCCCCTGGCAGATTCCCCTGGCTACACCTTC; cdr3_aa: CASSLAPLADSPGYTF
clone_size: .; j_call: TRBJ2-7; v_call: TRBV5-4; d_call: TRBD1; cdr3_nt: TGTGCCAGCAGCAGATTCCGGGACAGGGGAACCTACGAGCAGTACTTC; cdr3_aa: CASSRFRDRGTYEQYF
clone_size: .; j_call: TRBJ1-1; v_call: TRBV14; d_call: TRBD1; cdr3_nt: TGTGCCAGCAGCCAGAGGACAGGACGGGACACTGAAGCTTTCTTT; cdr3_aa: CASSQRTGRDTEAFF
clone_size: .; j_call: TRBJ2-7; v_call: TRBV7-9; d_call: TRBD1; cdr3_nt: TGTGCCAGCAGCGCAACCGGGACAGGGGTCAACGAGCAGTACTTC; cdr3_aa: CASSATGTGVNEQYF
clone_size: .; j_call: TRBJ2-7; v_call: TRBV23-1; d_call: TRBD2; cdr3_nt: TGCGCCAGCAGTCATGGGCGGGGGCGCCCAGCGGGAGGACCCTACGAGCAGTACTTC; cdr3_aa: CASSHGRGRPAGGPYEQYF
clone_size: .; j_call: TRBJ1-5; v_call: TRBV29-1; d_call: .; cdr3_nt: TGCAGCGTCAGGGACAAAGCCAATCAGCCCCAGCATTTT; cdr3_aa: CSVRDKANQPQHF
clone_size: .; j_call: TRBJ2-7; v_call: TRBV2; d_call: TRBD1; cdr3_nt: TGTGCCAGCAGTGGGGCGAGGACAGGGGGGGCCTACGAGCAGTACTTC; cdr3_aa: CASSGARTGGAYEQYF
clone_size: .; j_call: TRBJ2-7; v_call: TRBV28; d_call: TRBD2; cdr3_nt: TGTGCCAGCACCACTAGCGGGGGGCCCTCCTACGAGCAGTACTTC; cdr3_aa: CASTTSGGPSYEQYF
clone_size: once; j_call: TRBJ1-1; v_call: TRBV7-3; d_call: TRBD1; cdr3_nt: TGTGCCAGCAGCTTAACGCCCGGGACAGGCTACACTGAAGCTTTCTTT; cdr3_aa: CASSLTPGTGYTEAFF
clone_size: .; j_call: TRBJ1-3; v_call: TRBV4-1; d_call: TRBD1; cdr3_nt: TGCGCCAGCAGCCAAGCAGGGGGTGGAAACACCATATATTTT; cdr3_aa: CASSQAGGGNTIYF
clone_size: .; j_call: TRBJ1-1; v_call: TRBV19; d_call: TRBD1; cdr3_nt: TGTGCCAGTAGGGATAGGACAGGCTTAAACACTGAAGCTTTCTTT; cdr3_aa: CASRDRTGLNTEAFF
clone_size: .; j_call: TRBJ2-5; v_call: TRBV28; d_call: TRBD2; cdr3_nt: TGTGCCAGCAGTTACGGGAACAACGGACTAGCGGGAGAGACCCAGTACTTC; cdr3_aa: CASSYGNNGLAGETQYF
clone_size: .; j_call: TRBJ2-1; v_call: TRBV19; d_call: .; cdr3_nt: TGTGCCAGTAGTTCGCGGGATGCGCAGTTCTTC; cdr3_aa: CASSSRDAQFF
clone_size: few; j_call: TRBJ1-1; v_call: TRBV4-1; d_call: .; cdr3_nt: TGCGCCAGCAGCCAAGGTTTTGGAGGGGACACTGAAGCTTTCTTT; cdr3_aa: CASSQGFGGDTEAFF
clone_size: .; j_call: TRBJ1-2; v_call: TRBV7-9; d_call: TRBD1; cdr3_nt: TGTGCCAGCAGCCGTCAGGGGGTTGACTATGGCTACACCTTC; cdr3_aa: CASSRQGVDYGYTF
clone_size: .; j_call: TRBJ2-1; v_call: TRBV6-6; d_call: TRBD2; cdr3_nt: TGTGCCAGCAGTTACTGGGTAGCGGGAGCCGACAATGAGCAGTTCTTC; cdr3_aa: CASSYWVAGADNEQFF
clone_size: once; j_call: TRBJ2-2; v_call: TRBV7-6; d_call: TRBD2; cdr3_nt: TGTGCCAGCAGCCCGAGGGCGGGAGTTTCGGGGGAGCTGTTTTTT; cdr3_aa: CASSPRAGVSGELFF
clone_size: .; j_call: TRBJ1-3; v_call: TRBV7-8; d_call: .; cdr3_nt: TGTGCCAGCAGCTTAGTCGTCAGGGGCTATTCTGGAAACACCATATATTTT; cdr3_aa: CASSLVVRGYSGNTIYF
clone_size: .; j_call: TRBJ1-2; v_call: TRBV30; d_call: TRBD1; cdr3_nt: TGTGCCTGGAGTGGCAGGGGGCGAGATGGCTACACCTTC; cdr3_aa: CAWSGRGRDGYTF
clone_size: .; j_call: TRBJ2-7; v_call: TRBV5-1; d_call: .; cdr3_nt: TGCGCCAGCAGCTTTCGTTACGAGCAGTACTTC; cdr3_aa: CASSFRYEQYF
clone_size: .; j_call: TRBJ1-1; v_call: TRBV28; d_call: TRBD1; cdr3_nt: TGTGCCACAGGGGGTACCGGACAGAACACTGAAGCTTTCTTT; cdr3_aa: CATGGTGQNTEAFF
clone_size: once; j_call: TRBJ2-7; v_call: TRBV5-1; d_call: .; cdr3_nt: TGCGCCAGCAGCTTTACAGGGAGCTCCTACGAGCAGTACTTC; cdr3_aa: CASSFTGSSYEQYF
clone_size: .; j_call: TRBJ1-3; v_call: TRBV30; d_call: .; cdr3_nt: TGTGCCTGGAGTAAGCCAGGGATGGGTGGAAACACCATATATTTT; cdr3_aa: CAWSKPGMGGNTIYF
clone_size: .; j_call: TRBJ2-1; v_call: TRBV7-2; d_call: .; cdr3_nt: TGTGCCAGCCGTTGGGGCTTGTTCAATGAGCAGTTCTTC; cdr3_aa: CASRWGLFNEQFF
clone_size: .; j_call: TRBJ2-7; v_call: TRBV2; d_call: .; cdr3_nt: TGTGCCAGCAGAACAGGGAAGAACGAGCAGTACTTC; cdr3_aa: CASRTGKNEQYF
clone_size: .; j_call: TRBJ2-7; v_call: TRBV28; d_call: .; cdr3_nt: TGTGCCAGCAGTTCGGATTCACAGGGTCGGCAGTACTTC; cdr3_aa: CASSSDSQGRQYF
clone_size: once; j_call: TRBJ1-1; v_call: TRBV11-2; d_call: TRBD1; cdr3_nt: TGTGCCAGCAGCCGATTGGGACAGGGTCCGCCCAGAGCTTTCTTT; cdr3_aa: CASSRLGQGPPRAFF
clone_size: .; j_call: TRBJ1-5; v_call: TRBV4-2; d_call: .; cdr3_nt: TGTGCCAGCAGCCAAGATGGATCGGGGGGTCAGCCCCAGCATTTT; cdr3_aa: CASSQDGSGGQPQHF